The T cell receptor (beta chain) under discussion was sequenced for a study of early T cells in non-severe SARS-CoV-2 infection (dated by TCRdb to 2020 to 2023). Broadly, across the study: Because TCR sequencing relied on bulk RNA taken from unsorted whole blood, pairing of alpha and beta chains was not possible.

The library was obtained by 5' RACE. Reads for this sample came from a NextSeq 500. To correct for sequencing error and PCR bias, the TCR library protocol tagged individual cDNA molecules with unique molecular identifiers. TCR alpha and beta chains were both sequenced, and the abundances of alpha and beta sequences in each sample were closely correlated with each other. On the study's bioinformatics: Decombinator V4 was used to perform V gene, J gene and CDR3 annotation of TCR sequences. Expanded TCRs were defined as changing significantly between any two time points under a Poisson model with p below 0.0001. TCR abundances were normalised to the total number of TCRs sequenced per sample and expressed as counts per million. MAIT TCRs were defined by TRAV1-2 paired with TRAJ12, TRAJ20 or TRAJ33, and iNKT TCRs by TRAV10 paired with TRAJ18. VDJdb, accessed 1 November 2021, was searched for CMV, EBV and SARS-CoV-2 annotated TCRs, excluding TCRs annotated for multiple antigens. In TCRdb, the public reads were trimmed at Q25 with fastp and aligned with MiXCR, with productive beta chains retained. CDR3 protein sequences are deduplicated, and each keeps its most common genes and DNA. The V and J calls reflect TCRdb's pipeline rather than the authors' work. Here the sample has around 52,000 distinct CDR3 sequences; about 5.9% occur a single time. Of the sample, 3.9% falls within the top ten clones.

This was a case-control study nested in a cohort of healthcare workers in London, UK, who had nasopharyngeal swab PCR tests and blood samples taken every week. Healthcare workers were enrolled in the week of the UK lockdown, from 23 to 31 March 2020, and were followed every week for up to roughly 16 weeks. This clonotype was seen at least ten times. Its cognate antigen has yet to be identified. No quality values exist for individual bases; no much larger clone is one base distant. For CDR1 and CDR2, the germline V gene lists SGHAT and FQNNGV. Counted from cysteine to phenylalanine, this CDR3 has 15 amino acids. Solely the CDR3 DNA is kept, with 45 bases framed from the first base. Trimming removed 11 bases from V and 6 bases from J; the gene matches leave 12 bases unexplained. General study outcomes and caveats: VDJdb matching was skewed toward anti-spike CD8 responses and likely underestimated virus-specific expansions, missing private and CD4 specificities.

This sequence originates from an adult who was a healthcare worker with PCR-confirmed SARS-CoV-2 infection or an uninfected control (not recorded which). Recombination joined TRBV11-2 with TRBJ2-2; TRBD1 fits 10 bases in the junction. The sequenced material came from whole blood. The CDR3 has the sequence CASSGRQGAPGELFF. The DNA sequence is TGTGCCTCCTCCGGTCGACAGGGGGCCCCCGGGGAGCTGTTTTTT. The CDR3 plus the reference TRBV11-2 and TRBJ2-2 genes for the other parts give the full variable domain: EAGVAQSPRYKIIEKRQSVAFWCNPISGHATLYWYQQILGQGPKLLIQFQNNGVVDDSQLPKDRFSAERLKGVDSTLKIQPAKLEDSAVYLCASSGRQGAPGELFFGEGSRLTVL.